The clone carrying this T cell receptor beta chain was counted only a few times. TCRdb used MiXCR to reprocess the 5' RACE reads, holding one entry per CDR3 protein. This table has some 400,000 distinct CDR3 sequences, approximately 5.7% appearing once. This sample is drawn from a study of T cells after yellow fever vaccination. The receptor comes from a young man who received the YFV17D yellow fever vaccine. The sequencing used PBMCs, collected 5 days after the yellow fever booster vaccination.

The CDR3 reads CASSLDRDRGSAYGYTF. The DNA for the CDR3 is TGTGCCAGCAGCTTGGACCGGGACAGGGGTTCGGCCTATGGCTACACCTTC. The V and J genes are TRBV7-2 and TRBJ1-2; 10 bases agree with TRBD1. The germline V gene encodes CDR1 SGHTA and CDR2 FQGNSA. The J segment lost 4 bases and the V segment lost 3 bases, leaving 11 bases of the junction unmatched. The CDR3 is made up of 17 amino acids.